The 4 T cell receptor beta chains presented below share a single source sample, sequenced in a study of T cells after yellow fever vaccination (dated by TCRdb to 2018 to 2020). The treatment or condition label, as the study defines it: live attenuated yellow fever vaccine strain. The library was made by 5' RACE. TCRdb lists the instrument as Illumina HiSeq 2500. The public reads were reprocessed in TCRdb via fastp at Q25 and MiXCR, keeping in-frame beta chains. Rows merge per CDR3 protein into single entries with the most common DNA and genes. The sample has about 180,000 distinct CDR3 sequences on record, 6.2% of them singletons. The top ten clonotypes cover roughly 3% of the sample. The sequences come from CD4+ T cells sorted from PBMCs, collected on the day of the first yellow fever vaccination. The receptors here all came from a man aged 18 to 30 who received the YFV17D yellow fever vaccine.

At least ten counts were recorded for this clonotype. This chain links TRBV24-1 with TRBJ2-1; TRBD1 is a possible D gene (5 bases). V lost 1 base, J lost 7 bases, and 10 bases lay in between. CDR1 is KGHDR, CDR2 SFDVKD, per germline. There are 14 residues in the CDR3. The CDR3 DNA reads as TGTGCCACCAGTGATTTTACAGGAGCTAATGAGCAGTTCTTC. It codes for CATSDFTGANEQFF.

The chain is built from TRBV12-3 or TRBV12-4 and TRBJ1-5; 8 bases are a match to TRBD1. This CDR3 is 16 amino acids long. Trimming removed 4 bases from V and 3 bases from J; junction bases left unmatched: 8. In DNA form, the CDR3 reads TGTGCCAGCAGTTCTCGGACAGGGACGATCAATCAGCCCCAGCATTTT. It encodes CASSSRTGTINQPQHF.

This clonotype was detected many times. The J gene is TRBJ2-7, the V gene TRBV3-1; D may be TRBD2 (5 bases). The CDR3 extends over 12 amino acids. The V gene lost 3 bases and the J gene lost 3 bases, with 6 bases spanning the gap. The germline V gene has CDR1 LGHDT and CDR2 YNNKEL (reference sequence). The CDR3 bases are TGTGCCAGCAGCCACACTAGCTACGAGCAGTACTTC. Its translation: CASSHTSYEQYF.

A few counts support this clonotype. The chain employs TRBV20-1 and TRBJ2-5, with TRBD2 identical over 8 bases. This CDR3 is built from 14 residues. Germline values: CDR1 DFQATT, CDR2 SNEGSKA (reference sequence). The V gene end was trimmed by 4 bases and the J gene end by 7 bases; junction bases not matched to a gene: 11. CDR3 protein: CSAKLPGGDGTQYF. Here the CDR3 DNA reads TGCAGTGCTAAGTTACCGGGGGGGGATGGGACCCAGTACTTC.